These 6 T cell receptor beta chains were all obtained from the same sample, sequenced in a study of T cells in Graves' hyperthyroidism and ophthalmopathy. TCR beta CDR3 regions were amplified from RNA. A first-round RT-PCR of the TCR CDR3 used the HTBI primer set. Via MiXCR, TCRdb re-called the multiplex PCR reads, giving one row per CDR3 protein. The sample consists of 620,000 or so distinct CDR3 sequences, about 14% of them appearing once. Sequencing used blood. All receptors derive from a woman aged 45-65 years with Graves' ophthalmopathy.

In its sample, this clonotype was seen many times. The chain has TRBV12-5 and TRBJ2-1, with D possibly being TRBD2 (5 bases). CDR3 size: 16 residues. CDR1 is LGHNT and CDR2 is FRNRAP in the germline V gene. The V and J ends lost 5 bases and 6 bases respectively, with 20 bases between them. The CDR3 reads CASGPPEDQPSNEQFF. CDR3 in DNA: TGTGCTAGTGGTCCCCCGGAGGACCAGCCCTCCAATGAGCAGTTCTTC.

This clonotype was detected many times. V usage is TRBV18 and J usage is TRBJ1-6; possible D gene TRBD1, 6 bases. CDR3 length equals 16 residues. With 0 bases removed from V and 7 bases from J, the gap between germline ends came to 13 bases. From germline, CDR1 is KGHSH and CDR2 LQKENI. For the CDR3, the DNA is TGTGCCAGCTCACCACCGGGCCAGGGGAGGAATTCACCCCTCCACTTT. It yields the protein CASSPPGQGRNSPLHF.

This clonotype has at least ten counts. V is TRBV28 and J is TRBJ2-1, with D perhaps matching TRBD1 (6 bases). There are 14 residues in the CDR3. Germline values: CDR1 MDHEN, CDR2 SYDVKM. Trimming removed 5 bases at V and 3 bases at J, with 11 bases between. The CDR3 reads CASSKLTGYNEQFF. CDR3 coding DNA: TGTGCCAGCAGTAAACTGACAGGCTACAATGAGCAGTTCTTC.

This clonotype was counted only a few times. A read error may explain this, as a much larger clone is one base away. V usage is TRBV3-1 and J usage is TRBJ1-4, with D unclear. The CDR3 runs 16 residues. Germline CDR1 is LGHDT and CDR2 is YNNKEL (reference sequence). Trimming stripped 1 base from V and 7 bases from J, with 16 bases between. CDR3 sequence: CASSQGGSEFGEKLFF. DNA for the CDR3: TGTGCCAGCAGCCAAGGCGGGTCGGAATTCGGTGAAAAACTGTTTTTT.

This clonotype has ten or more counts. The genes are TRBV2 and TRBJ2-7, with D uncertain. The CDR3 loop spans 17 amino acids. Germline values: CDR1 SNHLY, CDR2 FYNNEI. Trimming pared 0 bases from V and 4 bases from J, leaving 19 bases between. Here the CDR3 reads CASSEAAPTRIRYEQYF. Written as DNA, the CDR3 is TGTGCCAGCAGTGAAGCCGCCCCCACACGCATAAGATACGAGCAGTACTTC.

This clonotype has just a few counts. The chain combines TRBV19 with TRBJ1-5; TRBD1 matches at 8 bases. CDR1 LNHDA and CDR2 SQIVND come from the germline V gene (reference sequence). The CDR3 totals 17 residues. Trimming cost V 4 bases and J 5 bases; bases outside gene matches: 13. CDR3 coding DNA: TGTGCCAGTAGTAAATCAGGGGGCGTTGGTTTTGATCAGCCCCAGCATTTT. It encodes CASSKSGGVGFDQPQHF.